The source of this T cell receptor (beta chain) is a study of Ad26.COV2.S vaccination and SARS-CoV-2 variants (dated by TCRdb to the early 2020s). A note on the overall study: Vaccine-arm donors came from COV1001, a multicentre, randomized, double-blind, placebo-controlled phase I-IIa trial of Ad26.COV2.S in healthy adults. Dosing of Ad26.COV2.S was intramuscular, at either 5x10^10 or 1x10^11 viral particles, delivered as one shot or as two shots spaced 56 days apart. TCRbeta repertoire sequencing served as the tool for gauging how specific and how broad the SARS-CoV-2-reactive T cell receptors were following Ad26.COV2.S vaccination. The TCR-sequenced set comprised roughly 30 samples: around 20 Ad26.COV2.S vaccine recipients, 5 placebo recipients and 8 SARS-CoV-2 convalescent individuals. Trial participants were randomized into five groups of five: low-dose or high-dose Ad26.COV2.S given once or twice, or placebo on both occasions. Blinding of investigators to trial group allocation was maintained during experiments and outcome assessment.

Overall study outcomes, separate from this receptor: After vaccination, spike-specific CD8+ and CD4+ T cell responses were reported to show substantial breadth. Vaccine and placebo recipients had similar non-spike TCR breadth, a finding consistent with the vaccine containing only spike. Higher spike-specific TCR breadth was observed in Ad26.COV2.S recipients than in placebo recipients (P = 0.0014). The study was not powered for comparison of responses between vaccine doses or regimens. According to the authors, total T cell responses may have been underestimated by the TCR breadth and depth analyses.

The immunoSEQ Assay was the method used to sequence TCRbeta CDR3 regions. After extraction, genomic DNA underwent amplification by bias-controlled multiplex PCR, followed by high-throughput sequencing. The paper's data handling went like this. To quantify the absolute abundance of every unique TCRbeta CDR3 region, sequences were collapsed and filtered. T cell fraction was estimated by normalizing TCRbeta template counts to usable DNA, with usable DNA measured through amplification of reference genes found in all nucleated cells. Repertoire TCRs were annotated as SARS-CoV-2-specific when V gene, CDR3 amino acid sequence and J gene were exactly matched to a known reactive TCR set. The reference SARS-CoV-2 TCR set was derived from MIRA and filtered for enrichment in COVID-19-positive ImmuneCODE repertoires, a step that removed public or cross-reactive TCRs. Drawing on the MIRA antigens, annotated TCRs were analysed further at the level of specific ORF or position within ORF. Breadth was defined as the number of annotated unique rearrangements divided by the total number of unique productive rearrangements, and depth was defined as the summed frequency of the annotated unique rearrangements. Two-sided Wilcoxon rank-sum tests were applied when comparing TCR breadth between groups. In TCRdb, the immuneACCESS table is reduced to in-frame sequences with V and J assigned. These tables do not hold every clone; where another copy was compared, an unresolved V gene accounts for under half, and the others remain unexplained. V and J calls and clone size come straight from that table; D and trimming were deduced from the DNA. The sample data list about 350,000 clones, and about 85% of these were observed just once. In total, the top ten clones hold 3% to 4% of the sample.

The CDR3 spans 13 residues, from the cysteine through the phenylalanine. Kept here is only the CDR3 DNA, which spans 39 bases and is read in frame from base 1. The CDR1 and CDR2 encoded by the germline V gene are SNHLY and FYNNEI. V is cut by 5 bases and J by 5 bases, and the space between the germline ends is 12 bases. The treatment or condition label, read with the paper, signifies: roughly 20 received Ad26.COV2.S at low or high dose, single or two shots; 5 received placebo; per-sample allocation not given. For vaccine and placebo recipients, the sequenced repertoires came from samples collected on day 63 after the first injection. Cohort 1b enrolled 25 adults aged 18-55 years at a single site in Boston, USA, between 29 July and 7 August 2020. As a vaccine, Ad26.COV2.S was a replication-incompetent adenovirus type 26 vector that expressed a prefusion-stabilized SARS-CoV-2 spike protein derived from the original Wuhan strain.

Turning to this clone: Its antigen remains undetermined. Base quality data are lacking; no much larger clone is found one base away.

The rearrangement combines TRBV2 with TRBJ1-1; no D gene is confidently identified. The clonotype originates from a person between 18 and 65 years old who received the Ad26.COV2.S COVID-19 vaccine or a placebo. Sequenced material: peripheral blood, taken in a trial of Ad26.COV2.S vaccine versus placebo. The CDR3 loop reads CASSPRLGTEAFF. The DNA sequence reads TGTGCCAGCAGTCCTCGCCTGGGGACTGAAGCTTTCTTT. Joined to the reference TRBV2 and TRBJ1-1 proteins, this CDR3 gives the full variable domain: EPEVTQTPSHQVTQMGQEVILRCVPISNHLYFYWYRQILGQKVEFLVSFYNNEISEKSEIFDDQFSVERPDGSNFTLKIRSTKLEDSAMYFCASSPRLGTEAFFGQGTRLTVV.